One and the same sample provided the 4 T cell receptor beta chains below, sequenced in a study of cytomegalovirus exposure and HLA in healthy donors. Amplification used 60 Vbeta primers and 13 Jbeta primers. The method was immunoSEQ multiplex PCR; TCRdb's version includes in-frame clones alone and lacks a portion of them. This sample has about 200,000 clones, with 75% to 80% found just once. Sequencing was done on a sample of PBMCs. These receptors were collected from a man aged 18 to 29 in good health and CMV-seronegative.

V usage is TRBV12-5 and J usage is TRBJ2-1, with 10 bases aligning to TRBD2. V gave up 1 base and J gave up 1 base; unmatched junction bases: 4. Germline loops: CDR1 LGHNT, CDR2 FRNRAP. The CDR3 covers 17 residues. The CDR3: CASGLAQTSGSYNEQFF. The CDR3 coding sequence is TGTGCTAGTGGTTTGGCTCAGACTAGCGGGTCCTACAATGAGCAGTTCTTC.

The CDR3 loop reads CASSSSLESPYNEQFF. CDR3 nucleotides: TGTGCCAGCAGTTCCTCCCTAGAGAGTCCATACAATGAGCAGTTCTTC. V is TRBV27 and J is TRBJ2-1, with D unclear. The V gene lost 4 bases and the J gene lost 4 bases, with 17 bases spanning the gap. There are 16 residues in the CDR3. The V gene's germline CDR1 is MNHEY and CDR2 SMNVEV (reference sequence).

The DNA for the CDR3 is TGCGCCAGCAGCTCCGGGACTAGCGGGAGTTGTAAGCAGTTCTTC. Its translation: CASSSGTSGSCKQFF. The genes are TRBV5-1 and TRBJ2-1, with 14 bases identical to TRBD2. V was clipped by 3 bases and J by 11 bases; unmatched bases: 7. Germline loops: CDR1 SGHRS, CDR2 YFSETQ. The CDR3 extends over 15 amino acids. Looking up the rest from reference TRBV5-1 and TRBJ2-1 gives the full variable domain: KAGVTQTPRYLIKTRGQQVTLSCSPISGHRSVSWYQQTPGQGLQFLFEYFSETQRNKGNFPGRFSGRQFSNSRSEMNVSTLELGDSALYLCASSSGTSGSCKQFFGPGTRLTVL.

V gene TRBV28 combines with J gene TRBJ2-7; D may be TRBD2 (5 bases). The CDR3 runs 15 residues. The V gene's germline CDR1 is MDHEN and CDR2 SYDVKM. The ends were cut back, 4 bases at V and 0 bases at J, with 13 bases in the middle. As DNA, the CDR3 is TGTGCCAGCAGTTCCGGGATGGAAAGCTCCTACGAGCAGTACTTC. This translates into CASSSGMESSYEQYF.